These 25 T cell receptor beta chains came from one sample sequenced in a study of shared T cell receptors in the human thymus. The repertoire was sequenced with immunoSEQ multiplex PCR; TCRdb's copy has only in-frame clones and lacks some. The table shows 500,000 to 550,000 clones, with more than 75% occurring only once. These same data were also listed under a study on human thymus T cells.

Sample: thymocytes. The origin of the receptors is a boy in the first two years of life with a congenital heart defect.

The rearrangement joins TRBV5-1 to TRBJ2-3, with TRBD2 identical over 7 bases. CDR1 and CDR2 from the germline V gene are SGHRS and YFSETQ. J lost 1 base, V lost 5 bases, and 4 bases had no gene match. The CDR3 is 14 amino acids. For the CDR3, the DNA is TGCGCCAGCAGGGGCGGACTAGGCACAGATACGCAGTATTTT. Its translation is CASRGGLGTDTQYF.

This clone has more than one count but fewer than ten. The rearrangement links TRBV13 to TRBJ2-7; 10 nucleotides agree with TRBD1. The CDR3 extends over 17 amino acids. The germline V gene encodes CDR1 PRHDT and CDR2 FYEKMQ (reference sequence). Trimming took 0 bases from V and 5 from J; bases not matched to a gene: 10. CDR3 DNA sequence: TGTGCCAGCAGCTTAGGCCCGACAGGGGGCATGTGGGACGAGCAGTACTTC. It encodes CASSLGPTGGMWDEQYF.

The chain uses TRBV5-6 and TRBJ2-4, with 10 bases identical to TRBD2. Germline V gives CDR1 SGHDT, CDR2 YYEEEE. The trim removed 5 bases at V and 2 bases at J, leaving 13 bases unmatched. The CDR3 consists of 18 residues. The CDR3: CASRTWSGRALPKNIQYF. For the CDR3, the DNA is TGTGCCAGCAGGACTTGGAGCGGGAGGGCCCTCCCCAAAAACATTCAGTACTTC.

V usage is TRBV30 and J usage is TRBJ2-3, with 8 bases lining up with TRBD2. J was trimmed by 6 bases and V by 7 bases; bases with no gene match: 12. Germline assignment: CDR1 GTSNPN and CDR2 SVGIG (reference sequence). CDR3 length: 14 amino acids. The CDR3 DNA reads as TGTGCCTACACAAGCGGGAGAACGGAGGATACGCAGTATTTT. Translation: CAYTSGRTEDTQYF.

This chain links TRBV5-1 with TRBJ2-1; TRBD1 matches at 9 bases. Germline lookup yields CDR1 SGHRS and CDR2 YFSETQ. Trimming cost V 4 bases and J 6 bases; bases outside gene matches: 11. The length of the CDR3 is 16 residues. CDR3 sequence reads: CASSLFGTGICNEQFF. Here the CDR3 DNA reads TGCGCCAGCAGCCTTTTCGGGACAGGGATTTGCAATGAGCAGTTCTTC.

This clone appeared a single time. The chain recombines TRBV4-3 with TRBJ1-2; D is ambiguous. The germline V and J ends were trimmed by 0 bases and 3 bases, with 11 bases remaining between them. Germline loops: CDR1 LGHNA, CDR2 YSLEER. The CDR3 is 15 amino acids. The CDR3 is CASSQDRYGDYGYTF. CDR3 nucleotide sequence: TGCGCCAGCAGCCAAGATCGGTACGGGGACTATGGCTACACCTTC.

This clone came up a few times. The chain carries TRBV30 and TRBJ2-5; 8 positions agree with TRBD2. The DNA end favors TRBJ2-7, so the J call may be wrong. This CDR3 is 13 amino acids long. Germline V gene data show CDR1 as GTSNPN and CDR2 as SVGIG (reference sequence). The CDR3, as DNA: TGTGCCTGGAGGACCGCTAGCGGGTACGAGCAGTACTTC. This encodes CAWRTASGYEQYF.

The sample holds one count of this clone. The V gene is TRBV10-3, the J gene TRBJ2-1; 7 positions agree with TRBD2. The CDR3 runs to 16 residues. J lost 4 bases, V lost 4 bases, and 10 bases had no gene match. The germline V gene has CDR1 ENHRY and CDR2 SYGVKD. CDR3 in DNA: TGTGCCATCAGTGCCCCGACTAGCCTTAGGTACAATGAGCAGTTCTTC. This translates into CAISAPTSLRYNEQFF.

The chain couples TRBV30 to TRBJ2-7; TRBD1 might be the D (5 bases). V lost 1 base and J lost 0, with 13 bases in between. Germline V lookup: CDR1 GTSNPN, CDR2 SVGIG (reference sequence). CDR3 length: 15 amino acids. The CDR3 here is CAWSARKGVSYEQYF. CDR3 bases: TGTGCCTGGAGTGCAAGGAAAGGGGTCTCCTACGAGCAGTACTTC.

The chain has TRBV5-1 and TRBJ2-1; no firm D call. V was pared by 0 bases and J by 4 bases, with 11 bases between. Germline CDR1 SGHRS, CDR2 YFSETQ. The CDR3 is made up of 15 amino acids. CDR3 amino acids: CASSLGVAYYNEQFF. CDR3 bases: TGCGCCAGCAGCTTGGGGGTAGCTTATTACAATGAGCAGTTCTTC.

The V and J genes are TRBV27 and TRBJ2-3; 8 nucleotides line up with TRBD2. The CDR3 length is 22 residues. The V gene's germline CDR1 is MNHEY and CDR2 SMNVEV (reference sequence). The trim removed 8 bases at V and 4 bases at J, leaving 32 bases unmatched. CDR3 residues: CASLPQNEAGVGLGARADTQYF. CDR3 coding DNA: TGTGCCAGCCTGCCTCAAAACGAAGCGGGAGTGGGCTTGGGGGCTCGGGCAGATACGCAGTATTTT.

This chain joins TRBV19 and TRBJ2-2; 13 bases are a match to TRBD2. Germline CDR1 LNHDA, CDR2 SQIVND (reference sequence). Losses at the gene ends were 5 bases for V and 5 bases for J; bases not matched to a gene: 2. The CDR3 covers 15 residues. For the CDR3, the DNA is TGTGCCAGTAGTCCGGGACTAGCGGGAACCGGGGAGCTGTTTTTT. Protein sequence: CASSPGLAGTGELFF.

The chain joins TRBV13 to TRBJ1-3; 7 bases match TRBD1. V shed 1 base, J shed 5 bases, and the junction held 5 bases outside the gene matches. CDR1 and CDR2 from the germline V gene are PRHDT and FYEKMQ (reference sequence). The CDR3 is made up of 15 amino acids. The CDR3: CASSLAGTDRNTIYF. In DNA, the CDR3 is TGTGCCAGCAGCTTAGCTGGGACAGACAGAAACACCATATATTTT.

This clone was seen a single time. The chain joins TRBV28 to TRBJ2-7; TRBD1 agrees at 10 bases. The CDR3 consists of 13 residues. V lost 6 bases and J lost 9; bases outside the gene matches: 8. Germline CDR1 and CDR2: MDHEN and SYDVKM. The CDR3 is CASSFGTGDGQYF. In DNA, the CDR3 is TGTGCCAGCAGCTTCGGGACAGGGGATGGGCAGTACTTC.

The gene calls are TRBV11-3 and TRBJ2-1; 11 bases align to TRBD2. The V gene's germline CDR1 is SGHNT and CDR2 YENEEA. This CDR3 has 16 amino acids. V shed 3 bases and J 9 bases; nucleotides not matched to a gene: 10. The CDR3 reads CASSLFSGRALGEQFF. The CDR3 bases are TGTGCCAGCAGCTTGTTTAGCGGGAGGGCCCTGGGTGAGCAGTTCTTC.

This rearrangement joins TRBV29-1 to TRBJ2-1; TRBD1 matches 7 bases. Germline assignment: CDR1 SQVTM and CDR2 ANQGSEA. The V segment lost 7 bases and the J segment 5 bases; nucleotides outside the gene matches: 5. This CDR3 region has 12 residues. CDR3 sequence: CSEGTVDNEQFF. CDR3 nucleotides: TGCAGCGAAGGGACAGTAGACAATGAGCAGTTCTTC.

The chain links TRBV7-9 to TRBJ1-2, with D possibly being TRBD1 (5 bases). Germline CDR1 SEHNR, CDR2 FQNEAQ (reference sequence). The CDR3 sequence is 16 residues long. The ends were cut back, 1 base at V and 3 bases at J, with 15 bases in the middle. The CDR3 nucleotides are TGTGCCAGCAGCTTAGATCCTAGTTGGGGGGACTATGGCTACACCTTC. It specifies CASSLDPSWGDYGYTF.

The rearrangement joins TRBV9 to TRBJ2-2; tentatively, D is TRBD1 (7 bases). Germline CDR1 SGDLS, CDR2 YYNGEE. CDR3 length: 18 residues. V was clipped by 0 bases and J by 4 bases, with 19 bases between them. The CDR3 protein is CASSVEGGGGLGTGELFF. DNA for the CDR3: TGTGCCAGCAGCGTAGAGGGAGGAGGGGGCTTGGGCACCGGGGAGCTGTTTTTT.

The V and J genes are TRBV30 and TRBJ2-1; TRBD2 is a possible D gene (5 bases). Trimming removed 0 bases at V and 7 bases at J, with 13 bases between. Per the germline V gene, CDR1 is GTSNPN and CDR2 is SVGIG (reference sequence). CDR3 length: 14 amino acids. The CDR3 here is CAWSVRGSKNEQFF. For the CDR3, the DNA is TGTGCCTGGAGTGTACGTGGGAGTAAGAATGAGCAGTTCTTC.

This clone was found a few times. The rearrangement joins TRBV19 to TRBJ2-7; maybe TRBD1 (6 bases). Germline V lookup: CDR1 LNHDA, CDR2 SQIVND (reference sequence). The CDR3 spans 14 residues. Trimming took 5 bases from V and 7 from J, leaving 18 bases between them. CDR3 loop: CASSLPGAPWEQYF. CDR3 bases: TGTGCCAGTAGTTTGCCAGGGGCTCCTTGGGAGCAGTACTTC.

This chain joins TRBV7-2 and TRBJ2-3, with D uncertain. Looked up from germline, CDR1 is SGHTA and CDR2 is FQGNSA. CDR3 length equals 14 residues. V was clipped by 3 bases and J by 0 bases, with 7 bases between them. This CDR3 reads CASSLLDSTDTQYF. DNA of the CDR3: TGTGCCAGCAGCTTGCTAGACAGCACAGATACGCAGTATTTT.

The rearrangement links TRBV4-2 to TRBJ2-1; TRBD2 agrees at 7 bases. The V and J ends lost 0 bases and 4 bases, in that order; junction bases with no gene match: 3. Germline values: CDR1 LGHNA, CDR2 YNFKEQ. The CDR3 length is 15 residues. The CDR3 nucleotides are TGTGCCAGCAGCCAAGACCGGGACTATTACAATGAGCAGTTCTTC. It is translated as CASSQDRDYYNEQFF.

The V gene is TRBV18, the J gene TRBJ2-5, with TRBD2 identical over 9 bases. Germline V lookup: CDR1 KGHSH, CDR2 LQKENI. CDR3 length: 16 residues. J lost 6 bases, V lost 4 bases, and 12 bases had no gene match. The CDR3 is CASSRLGGTSLKTQYF. The CDR3 nucleotides read TGTGCCAGCTCACGGCTAGGCGGGACTAGCCTGAAGACCCAGTACTTC. Full variable domain (rest looked up from reference TRBV18 and TRBJ2-5): NAGVMQNPRHLVRRRGQEARLRCSPMKGHSHVYWYRQLPEEGLKFMVYLQKENIIDESGMPKERFSAEFPKEGPSILRIQQVVRGDSAAYFCASSRLGGTSLKTQYFGPGTRLLVL.

A single count supports this clone. The gene calls are TRBV6-5 and TRBJ2-7, with 8 bases identical to TRBD1. This CDR3 contains 11 residues. V lost 6 bases, J lost 11 bases, and 6 bases stayed unmatched. Germline V gives CDR1 MNHEY, CDR2 SVGAGI. In DNA form, the CDR3 reads TGTGCCAGCAGGAACAGGGGGTGGGAGTACTTC. Protein: CASRNRGWEYF.

The chain employs TRBV21-1 and TRBJ2-1; no DNA check was done on the table's D call, TRBD1. TRBV21-1 constitutes a pseudogene. The CDR3 has 16 residues. The CDR3, as DNA: TGTGCCAGCAGCAAGAAAAGGACAGGGGCCTACAATGAGCAGTTCTTC. Amino acids: CASSKKRTGAYNEQFF.